These 15 T cell receptor beta chains were all obtained from the same sample, sequenced in a study of blood T cell repertoires in COVID-19. Clones were read by immunoSEQ multiplex PCR, and TCRdb kept only the in-frame ones, dropping some. Of 210,000 or so clones detected, approximately 80% appear once; the ten largest clones hold roughly 7.8%. The sample taken for sequencing was peripheral blood. These receptors came from an elderly woman with COVID-19, enrolled during active disease.

The chain couples TRBV6-1 to TRBJ1-2, with D maybe TRBD1 (6 bases). The CDR3 extends over 15 amino acids. Trimming removed 3 bases at V and 8 bases at J, with 19 bases between. Germline V gives CDR1 MNHNS, CDR2 SASEGT. CDR3 region: CASSENRVILLGYTF. Here the CDR3 DNA reads TGTGCCAGCAGTGAGAACAGGGTAATTCTACTCGGCTACACCTTC.

The chain joins TRBV7-8 to TRBJ1-4; D is perhaps TRBD1 (5 bases). V shed 5 bases and J shed 4 bases, with 11 bases lying between them. Germline V lookup: CDR1 SGHVS, CDR2 FQNEAQ. The CDR3 sequence is 14 residues long. CDR3 sequence (DNA): TGTGCCAGCAGCGTGACAGTAGATAATGAAAAACTGTTTTTT. Encoded protein: CASSVTVDNEKLFF.

This clone was detected a few times. J is TRBJ2-7 and V is TRBV14, with unresolved D. CDR1 is SGHDN, CDR2 FVKESK, per germline. The CDR3 is 13 amino acids. The germline V and J ends were trimmed by 6 bases and 2 bases, with 11 bases remaining between them. CDR3: CASRPTTTYEQYF. In DNA form, the CDR3 reads TGTGCCAGCAGACCAACAACAACCTACGAGCAGTACTTC.

The chain uses TRBV19 and TRBJ1-2; 9 bases agree with TRBD1. Germline CDR1 is LNHDA and CDR2 is SQIVND (reference sequence). The CDR3 sequence is 12 residues long. V dropped 9 bases and J dropped 3; count of bases not matched to a gene: 2. CDR3 sequence (DNA): TGTGCCAGCCGGACAGGGGACTATGGCTACACCTTC. Translated, it gives CASRTGDYGYTF.

This sequence joins TRBV5-6 and TRBJ2-3, with D possibly being TRBD1 (6 bases). Deletions cut 0 bases from V and 3 bases from J, with 14 bases between. Germline lookup yields CDR1 SGHDT and CDR2 YYEEEE. CDR3 length: 16 residues. CDR3 protein: CASSLVPGVGTDTQYF. CDR3 nucleotide sequence: TGTGCCAGCAGCTTGGTCCCAGGGGTAGGGACAGATACGCAGTATTTT. Drawing the rest from reference TRBV5-6 and TRBJ2-3, the complete variable domain is DAGVTQSPTHLIKTRGQQVTLRCSPKSGHDTVSWYQQALGQGPQFIFQYYEEEERQRGNFPDRFSGHQFPNYSSELNVNALLLGDSALYLCASSLVPGVGTDTQYFGPGTRLTVL.

This sequence joins TRBV6-5 and TRBJ1-1; D might be TRBD1 (5 bases). Per germline, CDR1 MNHEY and CDR2 SVGAGI. The length of the CDR3 is 16 residues. V was cut by 2 bases and J by 5 bases, with 18 bases left in between. This CDR3 is CASSYLPWGRGTEAFF. The CDR3 coding sequence is TGTGCCAGCAGTTACCTCCCGTGGGGTCGGGGGACTGAAGCTTTCTTT.

This clone appeared a single time. The V and J genes are TRBV2 and TRBJ1-2, with D perhaps matching TRBD1 (6 bases). There are 15 residues in the CDR3. V was pared by 7 bases and J by 2 bases, with 17 bases between. CDR1 and CDR2 (germline): SNHLY, FYNNEI. As DNA, the CDR3 is TGTGCCAGCAAGAGGGGGGGGAGAGAAAACTATGGCTACACCTTC. Residues: CASKRGGRENYGYTF.

The rearrangement joins TRBV19 to TRBJ1-1; D is uncertain. The CDR3 spans 14 residues. Germline CDR1 LNHDA, CDR2 SQIVND (reference sequence). V was clipped by 4 bases and J by 4 bases, with 13 bases between them. CDR3 nucleotide sequence: TGTGCCAGTAGTAGTACAGTAGTGGGCACTGAAGCTTTCTTT. It encodes CASSSTVVGTEAFF.

This clone came up a few times. V usage is TRBV4-2 and J usage is TRBJ2-3; TRBD2 matches at 7 bases. The junction had 7 bases not matched to a gene; V was cut back by 4 bases and J by 0 bases. The CDR3 sequence is 16 residues long. Germline values: CDR1 LGHNA, CDR2 YNFKEQ. CDR3 sequence reads: CASSPRDYSSTDTQYF. The CDR3 bases are TGTGCCAGCAGCCCCAGGGACTACTCTAGCACAGATACGCAGTATTTT.

J is TRBJ2-2 and V is TRBV11-2; no clear D gene. Trimming stripped 5 bases from V and 4 bases from J, with 11 bases between. The CDR3 is 14 amino acids. The germline V gene encodes CDR1 SGHAT and CDR2 FQNNGV. CDR3: CASSQLRATGELFF. As DNA, the CDR3 is TGTGCCAGCAGCCAACTTCGCGCCACCGGGGAGCTGTTTTTT.

Only a few counts were recorded for this clone. CDR3: CASSVGTPGNTIYF. CDR3 coding DNA: TGTGCCAGCAGCGTAGGTACACCTGGAAACACCATATATTTT. The chain carries TRBV9 and TRBJ1-3; D is ambiguous. V was pared by 0 bases and J by 2 bases, with 6 bases between. This CDR3 has 14 amino acids. Germline loops: CDR1 SGDLS, CDR2 YYNGEE.

The V and J genes are TRBV5-4 and TRBJ2-1, with 8 bases fitting TRBD2. The CDR3 consists of 16 residues. J was trimmed by 6 bases and V by 0 bases; bases with no gene match: 8. Germline CDR1 SGHNT, CDR2 YYREEE (reference sequence). The CDR3 region is CASSLDGGGYGNEQFF. The CDR3 DNA sequence: TGTGCCAGCAGCTTGGATGGCGGGGGGTACGGCAATGAGCAGTTCTTC.

The V call is TRBV10-3, the J call TRBJ2-7; 7 nucleotides match TRBD2. The CDR3 consists of 16 residues. The V gene end was trimmed by 3 bases and the J gene end by 0 bases; junction bases not matched to a gene: 8. Germline CDR1 and CDR2: ENHRY and SYGVKD. CDR3 loop: CAISDSRDYRSYEQYF. The CDR3 region has the DNA TGTGCCATCAGTGATTCCCGGGACTATCGCTCCTACGAGCAGTACTTC.

V gene TRBV28 combines with J gene TRBJ2-3; 8 bases map to TRBD2. The CDR3 consists of 16 residues. The V gene's germline CDR1 is MDHEN and CDR2 SYDVKM. V gave up 8 bases and J gave up 0 bases; unmatched junction bases: 10. CDR3 sequence (DNA): TGTGCCAGCCTTCAACCTAGCGGGCCTAGCACAGATACGCAGTATTTT. Translating it yields CASLQPSGPSTDTQYF.

This sequence joins TRBV5-1 and TRBJ2-7; tentatively, D is TRBD2 (5 bases). V lost 5 bases to trimming and J lost 6 bases, with 18 bases between them. The germline V gene encodes CDR1 SGHRS and CDR2 YFSETQ. The CDR3 is made up of 14 amino acids. CDR3 DNA: TGCGCCAGCAGGGAGGCGGGCCAGGTCGGCGAGCAGTACTTC. Translated, it gives CASREAGQVGEQYF.